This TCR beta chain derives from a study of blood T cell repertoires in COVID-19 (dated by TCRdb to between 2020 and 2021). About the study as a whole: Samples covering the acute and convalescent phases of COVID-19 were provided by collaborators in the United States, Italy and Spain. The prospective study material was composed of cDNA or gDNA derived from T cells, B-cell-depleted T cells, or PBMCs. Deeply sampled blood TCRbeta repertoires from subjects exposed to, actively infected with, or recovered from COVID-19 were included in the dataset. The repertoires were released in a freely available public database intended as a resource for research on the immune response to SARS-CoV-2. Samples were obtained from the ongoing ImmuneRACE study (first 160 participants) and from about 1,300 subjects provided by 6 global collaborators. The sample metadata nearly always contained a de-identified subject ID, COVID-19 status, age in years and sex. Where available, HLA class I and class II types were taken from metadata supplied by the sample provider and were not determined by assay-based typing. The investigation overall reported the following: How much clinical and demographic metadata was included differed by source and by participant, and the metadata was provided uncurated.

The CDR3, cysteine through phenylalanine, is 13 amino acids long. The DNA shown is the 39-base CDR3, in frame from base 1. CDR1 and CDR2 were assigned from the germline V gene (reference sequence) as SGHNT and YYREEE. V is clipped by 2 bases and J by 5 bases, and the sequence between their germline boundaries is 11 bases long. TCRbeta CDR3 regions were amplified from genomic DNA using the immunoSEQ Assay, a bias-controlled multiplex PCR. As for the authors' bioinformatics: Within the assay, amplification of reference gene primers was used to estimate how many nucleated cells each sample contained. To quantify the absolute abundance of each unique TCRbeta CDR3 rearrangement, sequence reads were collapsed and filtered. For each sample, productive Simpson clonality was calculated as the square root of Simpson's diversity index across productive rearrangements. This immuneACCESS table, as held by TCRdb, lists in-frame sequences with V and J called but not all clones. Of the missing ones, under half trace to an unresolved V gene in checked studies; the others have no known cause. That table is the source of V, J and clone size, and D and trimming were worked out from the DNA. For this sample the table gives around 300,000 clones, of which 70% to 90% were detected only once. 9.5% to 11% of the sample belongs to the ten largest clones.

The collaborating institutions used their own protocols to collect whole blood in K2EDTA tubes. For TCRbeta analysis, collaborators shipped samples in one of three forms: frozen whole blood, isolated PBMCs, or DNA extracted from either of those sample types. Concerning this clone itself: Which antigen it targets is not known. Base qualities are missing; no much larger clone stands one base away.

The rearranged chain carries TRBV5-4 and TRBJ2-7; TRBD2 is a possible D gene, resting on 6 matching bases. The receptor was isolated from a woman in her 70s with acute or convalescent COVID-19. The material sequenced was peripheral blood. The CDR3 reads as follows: CASSFSRGDEQYF. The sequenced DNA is TGTGCCAGCAGCTTCTCGCGGGGAGACGAGCAGTACTTC.